This passage covers 17 T cell receptor beta chains from one sample sequenced in a study of shared clonotypes between healthy human individuals. Data came from immunoSEQ multiplex PCR; TCRdb stores just in-frame clones and leaves some out. The sample lists about 1 million clones, about three quarters occurring once. The specimen was memory CD4+ T cells sorted from blood. As for subset: CD45RA-negative fraction. These receptor sequences come from a man aged 18 to 30 in good health.

The chain uses TRBV9 and TRBJ2-3; TRBD2 matches 7 bases. The V gene's germline CDR1 is SGDLS and CDR2 YYNGEE. Trimming removed 4 bases from V and 2 bases from J; junction bases left unmatched: 7. The CDR3 runs to 15 residues. This chain's CDR3 is CASSRDYTNTDTQYF. The DNA of the CDR3 is TGTGCCAGCAGCCGGGACTACACGAACACAGATACGCAGTATTTT.

This clone has a handful of counts. This chain uses TRBV11-2 with TRBJ2-4, with D perhaps matching TRBD2 (6 bases). The CDR3 has 12 amino acids. Germline V CDR1 and CDR2: SGHAT, FQNNGV. V was cut by 6 bases and J by 6 bases, with 9 bases left in between. Here the CDR3 reads CASSWDLNIQYF. Here the CDR3 DNA reads TGTGCCAGCAGTTGGGACTTAAACATTCAGTACTTC.

This rearrangement joins TRBV9 to TRBJ1-1; D call uncertain. The germline CDR1 and CDR2 sequences are SGDLS and YYNGEE. The V end was cut by 4 bases, the J end by 6 bases, with 19 bases between. CDR3 length equals 15 residues. The CDR3 bases are TGTGCCAGCAGCTGGAACAGCCAGCCGGGGTCTGAAGCTTTCTTT. Translation gives CASSWNSQPGSEAFF. Using reference TRBV9 and TRBJ1-1 for the parts outside the CDR3, the full variable domain is DSGVTQTPKHLITATGQRVTLRCSPRSGDLSVYWYQQSLDQGLQFLIQYYNGEERAKGNILERFSAQQFPDLHSELNLSSLELGDSALYFCASSWNSQPGSEAFFGQGTRLTVV.

This clone showed up just once. The genes are TRBV19 and TRBJ1-6; 8 bases match TRBD1. The CDR3 totals 13 residues. Trimming cost V 10 bases and J 5 bases; bases outside gene matches: 4. Germline V gives CDR1 LNHDA, CDR2 SQIVND (reference sequence). CDR3 amino acids: CATKDRDNSPLHF. CDR3 in DNA: TGTGCCACCAAGGACAGGGATAATTCACCCCTCCACTTT.

CDR3 sequence: CASSQADRVDTEAFF. The CDR3 coding sequence is TGCGCCAGCAGCCAAGCGGACCGAGTTGACACTGAAGCTTTCTTT. This rearrangement joins TRBV4-1 to TRBJ1-1; D gene unclear. Trimming took 1 base from V and 3 from J, leaving 12 bases between them. Germline loops: CDR1 MGHRA, CDR2 YSYEKL. The CDR3 contains 15 residues.

The rearrangement links TRBV5-1 to TRBJ1-1; 11 bases are a match to TRBD1. Germline V gives CDR1 SGHRS, CDR2 YFSETQ. V shed 4 bases and J 5 bases; nucleotides not matched to a gene: 10. There are 16 residues in the CDR3. In DNA form, the CDR3 reads TGCGCCAGCAGCACCCCCGGGACAGGGGGAAAAACTGAAGCTTTCTTT. Encoded protein: CASSTPGTGGKTEAFF.

The chain links TRBV28 to TRBJ1-5; D gene ambiguous. The CDR3 is 14 amino acids. Germline V gene lookup returns CDR1 MDHEN and CDR2 SYDVKM. The V end was cut by 1 base, the J end by 3 bases, with 7 bases between. The CDR3 here is CASSLYSFNQPQHF. CDR3 sequence (DNA): TGTGCCAGCAGTTTATACAGCTTCAATCAGCCCCAGCATTTT.

The rearrangement joins TRBV19 to TRBJ2-7; 7 bases fit TRBD2. J gave up 0 bases and V 3 bases, and 8 bases lay outside the gene matches. CDR1 is LNHDA, CDR2 SQIVND, per germline (reference sequence). The CDR3 is 16 residues long. The CDR3 region is CASSIQIAGPSYEQYF. CDR3 bases: TGTGCCAGTAGTATCCAAATAGCGGGCCCCTCCTACGAGCAGTACTTC.

V is TRBV5-6 and J is TRBJ2-1; D remains ambiguous. This CDR3 is 14 amino acids long. Germline assignment: CDR1 SGHDT and CDR2 YYEEEE. V was trimmed by 5 bases and J by 8 bases, leaving 17 bases between them. The CDR3 loop is CASSRTGGGDEQFF. The DNA of the CDR3 is TGTGCCAGCAGTCGGACGGGTGGTGGCGATGAGCAGTTCTTC.

The chain links TRBV30 to TRBJ1-4; 9 nucleotides line up with TRBD1. Trimming took 3 bases from V and 8 from J; bases not matched to a gene: 10. CDR3 length equals 15 residues. Germline-derived CDR1 and CDR2 are GTSNPN and SVGIG (reference sequence). CDR3 coding DNA: TGTGCCTGGAGATACCGGGACAGGGAGGGCGAAAAACTGTTTTTT. It encodes CAWRYRDREGEKLFF.

This clone was seen just once. This chain uses TRBV28 with TRBJ2-2; no clear D gene. CDR1 MDHEN and CDR2 SYDVKM come from the germline V gene. The CDR3 covers 13 residues. The CDR3 coding sequence is TGTGCTCTGACGGCTACAAACACCGGGGAGCTGTTTTTT. Amino acids: CALTATNTGELFF.

This clone was recorded at least ten times. The chain uses TRBV19 and TRBJ1-5, with 8 nucleotides matching TRBD1. Germline V gives CDR1 LNHDA, CDR2 SQIVND (reference sequence). V lost 3 bases and J lost 2; bases outside the gene matches: 9. The CDR3 consists of 17 residues. CDR3 amino acids: CASSMGQVVGRNQPQHF. The CDR3 region has the DNA TGTGCCAGTAGTATGGGACAGGTGGTGGGACGCAATCAGCCCCAGCATTTT.

This clone turned up a few times. This sequence joins TRBV5-1 and TRBJ2-3, with no clear D. The CDR3 contains 13 residues. Germline values: CDR1 SGHRS, CDR2 YFSETQ. V was pared by 2 bases and J by 5 bases, with 9 bases between. In DNA, the CDR3 is TGCGCCAGCAGCTTTACTCCCAAAGATACGCAGTATTTT. It translates to CASSFTPKDTQYF.

The V and J genes are TRBV28 and TRBJ2-5; 9 nucleotides align to TRBD2. The length of the CDR3 is 15 residues. Trimming took 2 bases from V and 5 from J; bases not matched to a gene: 6. Germline V gene data show CDR1 as MDHEN and CDR2 as SYDVKM. CDR3 sequence reads: CASSLAGGPEETQYF. Here the CDR3 DNA reads TGTGCCAGCAGTTTAGCGGGGGGGCCGGAGGAGACCCAGTACTTC.

About this clone itself: The same CDR3 arises from other DNA sequences in this sample as well. The chain recombines TRBV28 with TRBJ1-2; TRBD1 might be the D (6 bases). V was clipped by 5 bases and J by 1 base, with 14 bases between them. Germline CDR1 is MDHEN and CDR2 is SYDVKM. The CDR3 has 15 amino acids. DNA of the CDR3: TGTGCCAGCAGTCTAGGGGGGGCGGTTAACTATGGCTACACCTTC. This encodes CASSLGGAVNYGYTF.

The V call is TRBV9, the J call TRBJ1-1, with D tentatively TRBD1 (5 bases). V lost 0 bases to trimming and J lost 0 bases, with 9 bases between them. Germline V gives CDR1 SGDLS, CDR2 YYNGEE. This CDR3 is built from 15 residues. The CDR3 reads CASSVDGAMNTEAFF. DNA for the CDR3: TGTGCCAGCAGCGTAGACGGGGCCATGAACACTGAAGCTTTCTTT.

This clone was found a few times. Other DNA sequences in the sample encode the same CDR3. This sequence joins TRBV5-1 and TRBJ2-3; no firm D call. V lost 0 bases to trimming and J lost 1 base, with 9 bases between them. Germline assignment: CDR1 SGHRS and CDR2 YFSETQ. CDR3 size: 15 residues. CDR3 protein: CASSLAGQRTDTQYF. As DNA, the CDR3 is TGCGCCAGCAGCTTGGCCGGCCAACGCACAGATACGCAGTATTTT.